This entry lists 14 T cell receptor beta chains sequenced from one sample in a study of blood T cell repertoires in COVID-19. The data were produced by immunoSEQ multiplex PCR, yet TCRdb's version contains in-frame clones alone and is incomplete. The repertoire holds 200,000 or so clones, with about 90% as singletons. Sequencing input: peripheral blood. These receptors were taken from a man aged 35-49 years with active or convalescent COVID-19.

This chain's CDR3 is CASSLVGQGSNQPQHF. CDR3 coding DNA: TGTGCCAGCAGCTTGGTGGGGCAGGGGAGCAATCAGCCCCAGCATTTT. The chain joins TRBV5-5 to TRBJ1-5, with D perhaps matching TRBD1 (6 bases). The CDR3 covers 16 residues. Germline values: CDR1 SGHKS, CDR2 YYEKEE (reference sequence). The V end lost 0 bases, the J end lost 1 base, and 11 bases lay between the germline ends.

The chain joins TRBV5-1 to TRBJ2-5, with D possibly TRBD2 on 5 matching bases. Germline V lookup: CDR1 SGHRS, CDR2 YFSETQ. V was trimmed by 0 bases and J by 4 bases, leaving 7 bases between them. CDR3 size: 13 residues. The CDR3, as DNA: TGCGCCAGCAGCTTGGGTAGCGTAGAGACCCAGTACTTC. As protein: CASSLGSVETQYF. The whole variable domain, remainder taken from reference TRBV5-1 and TRBJ2-5, is KAGVTQTPRYLIKTRGQQVTLSCSPISGHRSVSWYQQTPGQGLQFLFEYFSETQRNKGNFPGRFSGRQFSNSRSEMNVSTLELGDSALYLCASSLGSVETQYFGPGTRLLVL.

This clone occurred a few times. The chain joins TRBV5-4 to TRBJ2-2, with 10 positions matching TRBD1. Germline CDR1 reads SGHNT; CDR2 reads YYREEE (reference sequence). Trimming at V came to 5 bases and at J to 5 bases, leaving 6 bases not matched to a gene. The CDR3 covers 15 residues. Here the CDR3 reads CASRDRDRGTGELFF. The CDR3 DNA reads as TGTGCCAGCAGAGACCGGGACAGGGGAACCGGGGAGCTGTTTTTT.

This chain connects TRBV9 to TRBJ1-2, with 10 nucleotides matching TRBD1. CDR1 SGDLS and CDR2 YYNGEE come from the germline V gene. Germline trimming cut 0 bases from V and 6 bases from J; bases unmatched to any gene: 2. The CDR3 loop spans 14 amino acids. CDR3 sequence reads: CASSVAGTGDGYTF. CDR3 bases: TGTGCCAGCAGCGTAGCTGGGACAGGGGATGGCTACACCTTC.

In its sample, this clone was seen once. This chain links TRBV30 with TRBJ1-1, with D maybe TRBD1 (5 bases). Trimming stripped 4 bases from V and 5 bases from J, with 20 bases between. This CDR3 has 15 residues. Germline V gene data show CDR1 as GTSNPN and CDR2 as SVGIG (reference sequence). The CDR3 here is CAWTGEGPGWTEAFF. CDR3 DNA sequence: TGTGCCTGGACCGGGGAGGGGCCGGGGTGGACTGAAGCTTTCTTT.

This chain uses TRBV27 with TRBJ2-1, with 7 bases fitting TRBD1. V lost 0 bases, J lost 6 bases, and 2 bases stayed unmatched. CDR1 and CDR2 from the germline V gene are MNHEY and SMNVEV (reference sequence). The CDR3 contains 14 residues. This CDR3 is CASSLSRTGNEQFF. CDR3 DNA: TGTGCCAGCAGTTTATCCCGGACAGGCAATGAGCAGTTCTTC.

This clone has at least ten counts. CDR3 amino acids: CAWRSPLPGEQYF. The CDR3 DNA is TGTGCCTGGAGATCCCCCCTACCGGGCGAGCAGTACTTC. The J gene is TRBJ2-7, the V gene TRBV30; no firm D call. Deletions cut 3 bases from V and 6 bases from J, with 15 bases between. The germline gives CDR1 GTSNPN, CDR2 SVGIG (reference sequence). The CDR3 is made up of 13 amino acids.

The CDR3 DNA reads TGTGCCACCGGGGACTATGCCAACAATGAGCAGTTCTTC. This encodes CATGDYANNEQFF. The chain joins TRBV2 to TRBJ2-1; 7 bases fit TRBD2. Germline V gene sequence: CDR1 SNHLY, CDR2 FYNNEI. The CDR3 is 13 amino acids. V was pared by 10 bases and J by 5 bases, with 8 bases of the junction left unmatched.

This clone was seen more than once but under ten times. This chain joins TRBV7-9 and TRBJ1-6, with 11 bases matching TRBD1. The CDR3 sequence is 16 residues long. CDR1 and CDR2 (germline): SEHNR, FQNEAQ (reference sequence). V shed 4 bases and J 9 bases; nucleotides not matched to a gene: 8. CDR3 protein: CASSSRGTGGISPLHF. DNA for the CDR3: TGTGCCAGCAGCTCTAGGGGGACAGGGGGGATTTCACCCCTCCACTTT.

V gene TRBV6-2 or TRBV6-3 combines with J gene TRBJ2-4; no reliable D call. This CDR3 has 16 amino acids. The V end lost 6 bases, the J end lost 0 bases, and 15 bases lay between the germline ends. Germline CDR1 MNHEY, CDR2 SVGEGT. The CDR3 region has the DNA TGTGCCAGCAGCCCCGACAACCTCCTAGCCAAAAACATTCAGTACTTC. Amino acids: CASSPDNLLAKNIQYF.

The chain combines TRBV14 with TRBJ2-4; 14 positions match TRBD2. This CDR3 has 18 residues. CDR1 and CDR2 from the germline V gene are SGHDN and FVKESK. Trimming cost V 3 bases and J 3 bases; bases outside gene matches: 7. The CDR3 sequence: CASSHTGLAGGFKNIQYF. CDR3 bases: TGTGCCAGCAGCCATACAGGACTAGCGGGAGGATTCAAAAACATTCAGTACTTC.

V is TRBV6-5 and J is TRBJ1-2; D perhaps matches TRBD1 (6 bases). V dropped 0 bases and J dropped 5 bases, with 13 bases sitting between them. CDR3 length: 15 amino acids. Per the germline V gene, CDR1 is MNHEY and CDR2 is SVGAGI. The CDR3 coding sequence is TGTGCCAGCAGTTACTCGCGCGGGGGGGCATATGGCTACACCTTC. Translated, it gives CASSYSRGGAYGYTF.

The V and J genes are TRBV5-1 and TRBJ2-2; 8 nucleotides match TRBD1. Unmatched junction bases numbered 10, after V lost 4 bases and J lost 5 bases. CDR1 and CDR2 (germline): SGHRS, YFSETQ. CDR3 length: 16 amino acids. The CDR3 protein is CASSPPGTGNTGELFF. Written as DNA, the CDR3 is TGCGCCAGCAGCCCCCCCGGGACAGGAAATACCGGGGAGCTGTTTTTT.

This rearrangement joins TRBV2 to TRBJ1-6, with 9 bases aligning to TRBD1. The trim removed 6 bases at V and 7 bases at J, leaving 13 bases unmatched. CDR1 and CDR2 from the germline V gene are SNHLY and FYNNEI. The CDR3 spans 17 residues. CDR3 residues: CASRRTGTGILNSPLHF. The CDR3 DNA reads TGTGCCAGCAGGCGTACCGGGACAGGGATTTTAAATTCACCCCTCCACTTT.